This T cell receptor beta chain was recorded in a study of blood T cells in healthy people across ages. A second PCR, run for about 7 to 12 cycles, used a sample-barcoded 5' primer plus a J-beta primer mix. No fewer than 2.5 million CDR3-containing paired-end reads came from each sample. TCRdb re-analysed the 5' RACE reads in MiXCR, keeping a single row per CDR3 protein. The sample has 920,000 or so distinct CDR3 sequences, around 45% seen once. The CDR3 is made up of 12 amino acids. Germline assignment: CDR1 WSHSY and CDR2 SAAADI. V was shortened by 8 bases and J by 1 base, with 9 bases between the two germline ends. This clonotype has more than one count but fewer than ten.

This chain uses TRBV10-2 with TRBJ2-7; a weak D match, TRBD1 (6 bases). The sequencing input was blood. The clonotype originates from a woman aged 55-69 years in good health. DNA for the CDR3: TGCGCCAGCGCGCAGGGGTCCTACGAGCAGTACTTC. Translation gives CASAQGSYEQYF.